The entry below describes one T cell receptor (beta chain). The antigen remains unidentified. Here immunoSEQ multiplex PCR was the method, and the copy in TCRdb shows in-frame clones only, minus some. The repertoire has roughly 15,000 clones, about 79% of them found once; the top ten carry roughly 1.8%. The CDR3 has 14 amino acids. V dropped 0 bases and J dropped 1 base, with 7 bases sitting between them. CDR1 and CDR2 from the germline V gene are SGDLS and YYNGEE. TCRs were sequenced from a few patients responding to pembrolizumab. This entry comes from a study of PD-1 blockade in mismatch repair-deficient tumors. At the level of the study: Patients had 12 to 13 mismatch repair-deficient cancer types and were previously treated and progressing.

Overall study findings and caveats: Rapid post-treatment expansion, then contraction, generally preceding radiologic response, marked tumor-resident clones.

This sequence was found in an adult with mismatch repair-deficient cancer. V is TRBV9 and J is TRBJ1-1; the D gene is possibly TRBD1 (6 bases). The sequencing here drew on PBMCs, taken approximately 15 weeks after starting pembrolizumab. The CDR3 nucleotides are TGTGCCAGCAGCGTAGCGGGACAGAACACTGAAGCTTTCTTT. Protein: CASSVAGQNTEAFF.